A selection of T cell receptor beta chains follows, all from one sample in a study of OX40 agonist ivuxolimab in advanced cancers. The protocol was immunoSEQ multiplex PCR, while the TCRdb copy is restricted to in-frame clones and leaves out a portion. Here the sample spans approximately 100,000 clones, less than 85% being singletons. The source was CD4+ or CD8+ T cells sorted from blood, collected in a trial of the OX40 agonist ivuxolimab. The receptors stem from an adult with an advanced solid tumor such as melanoma, head and neck, liver or kidney cancer. CDR3s include the opening cysteine and the closing phenylalanine or tryptophan. D genes are given only for firm matches. Clone sizes are given selectively: once, few, many, or a class where the clone is expanded.

V	D	J	size	DNA	CDR3
TRBV4-3	TRBD1	TRBJ1-5	.	TGCGCCAGCGGCCAAGAAAGGACAGGAGATCAGCCCCAGCATTTT	CASGQERTGDQPQHF
TRBV6-4	.	TRBJ1-2	.	TGTGCCAGCAGATCCTCAGGGGAAGGGAACTATGGCTACACCTTC	CASRSSGEGNYGYTF
TRBV5-4	.	TRBJ2-7	.	TGTGCCAGCAGCTGGACGCCTAGCTCCTACGAGCAGTACTTC	CASSWTPSSYEQYF
TRBV25-1	.	TRBJ2-7	few	TGTGCCAGCAGTGATGGCCAGCGGGCCCCCTCCTACGAGCAGTACTTC	CASSDGQRAPSYEQYF
TRBV5-3	TRBD1	TRBJ1-1	.	TGTGCCAGAAGCAAAAGGACAGGGCGGAACACTGAAGCTTTCTTT	CARSKRTGRNTEAFF
TRBV28	.	TRBJ1-2	.	TGTGCCAGCATTGGAGACTATGGCTACACCTTC	CASIGDYGYTF
TRBV19	.	TRBJ1-2	.	TGTGCCAGTAGTATGTCCACCAGAGGCGGCTACACCTTC	CASSMSTRGGYTF
TRBV27	.	TRBJ1-4	.	TGTGCCAGCAGGATGAACAGGGCAACTAATGAAAAACTGTTTTTT	CASRMNRATNEKLFF
TRBV13	TRBD1	TRBJ1-2	.	TGTGCCAGCAGCTGGGGACAGGGAAGAGGCTACACCTTC	CASSWGQGRGYTF
TRBV7-2	.	TRBJ1-4	.	TGTGCCAGCAGCTTAGAGAGGGGAGGGCGAAATCAGTTTTTT	CASSLERGGRNQFF
TRBV2	.	TRBJ1-3	.	TGTGCCAGCAGTCTACAGGGTGGGCCTGGAAACACCATATATTTT	CASSLQGGPGNTIYF
TRBV6-5	.	TRBJ1-2	.	TGTGCCAGCAGTCACTCCCCAGGACAGACGGGCTACACCTTC	CASSHSPGQTGYTF
TRBV5-6	TRBD1	TRBJ1-1	.	TGTGCCAGCAGCTTGTACAGGGGGGACACTGAAGCTTTCTTT	CASSLYRGDTEAFF
TRBV18	.	TRBJ2-7	.	TGTGCCAGCTCACTGGACACCTACGAGCAGTACTTC	CASSLDTYEQYF
TRBV21-1	.	TRBJ2-7	.	TGTGCCAGCAGGAGACGGGAGGTATCCTACGAGCAGTACTTC	CASRRREVSYEQYF
TRBV7-9	.	TRBJ1-3	.	TGTGCCAGCAGCTCCCTCGTGGCCGGGGGAAACACCATATATTTT	CASSSLVAGGNTIYF
TRBV4-2	TRBD1	TRBJ2-2	.	TGTGCCAGCACCGGACAGGCGTTTATGAACACCGGGGAGCTGTTTTTT	CASTGQAFMNTGELFF
TRBV19	TRBD1	TRBJ2-4	.	TGTGCCAGTAGTCCATTACAGGGGCTAGCCAAAAACATTCAGTACTTC	CASSPLQGLAKNIQYF
TRBV10-1	.	TRBJ2-5	.	TGCGCCAGCAGCCGGACTATTCAAGAGACCCAGTACTTC	CASSRTIQETQYF
TRBV7-9	.	TRBJ2-7	few	.	CASSFGPGPYEQYF
TRBV18	.	TRBJ2-1	.	TGTGCCAGCTCACCACCGGAAGGCCAGTTCTACAATGAGCAGTTCTTC	CASSPPEGQFYNEQFF
TRBV7-6	.	TRBJ1-4	.	TGTGCCAGCAGCTTGGCCTTCCCGGGCGCAACTAATGAAAAACTGTTTTTT	CASSLAFPGATNEKLFF
TRBV5-1	TRBD2	TRBJ2-2	.	TGCGCCAGCAGCCCTGATCCGGCTAGCGGGAGTACCGGGGAGCTGTTTTTT	CASSPDPASGSTGELFF
TRBV2	.	TRBJ1-5	.	TGTGCCAGCAGTGGACAGTCAACACAGCCCCAGCATTTT	CASSGQSTQPQHF
TRBV20-1	TRBD2	TRBJ2-1	.	TGCAGTGCATCTAGCGGGGTCCGAGGGTTCTTC	CSASSGVRGFF
TRBV11-3	.	TRBJ2-7	once	TGTGCCAGCAGCTTAGAGCGAGGGGAGCAGTACTTC	CASSLERGEQYF
TRBV7-2	.	TRBJ1-2	.	TGTGCCAGCAGCTTAAGCGTACAGGAGAACTATGGCTACACCTTC	CASSLSVQENYGYTF
TRBV7-2	TRBD2	TRBJ2-7	.	TGTGCCAGCAGGGGACTAGCGGGAACCTACGAGCAGTACTTC	CASRGLAGTYEQYF
TRBV19	.	TRBJ1-4	.	TGTGCCAGTAGTATTAGTGCAGGGTATGTCGAAAAACTGTTTTTT	CASSISAGYVEKLFF
TRBV28	.	TRBJ2-2	.	TGTGCCAGCAGTGTCGGGGGTTGGACCCTTCGGACCGGGGAGCTGTTTTTT	CASSVGGWTLRTGELFF
TRBV25-1	TRBD2	TRBJ2-1	.	TGTGCCAGCAGTCAACTAGCGGCACTCTACAATGAGCAGTTCTTC	CASSQLAALYNEQFF
TRBV6-6	TRBD1	TRBJ1-5	.	TGTGCCAGCAGTTACTCAGGGACAGATCAGCCCCAGCATTTT	CASSYSGTDQPQHF
TRBV6-5	.	TRBJ1-2	.	TGTGCCAGCAGGTACCAGACATTAGGCTACACCTTC	CASRYQTLGYTF
TRBV27	TRBD1	TRBJ1-5	.	TGTGCCAGCAGTCCGACGGACAGGGGGCGAGGCCAGCCCCAGCATTTT	CASSPTDRGRGQPQHF
TRBV29-1	TRBD2	TRBJ2-3	.	TGCAGCGTTGAGTATACGGGGGGTGGGACAGATACGCAGTATTTT	CSVEYTGGGTDTQYF
TRBV7-2	.	TRBJ1-2	.	TGTGCCAGCAGCTTAGGGGGAGGTTCAGGCTACACCTTC	CASSLGGGSGYTF
TRBV28	.	TRBJ2-7	.	TGTGCCAGCAGTTCCTTCTACGAGCAGTACTTC	CASSSFYEQYF
TRBV19	TRBD1	TRBJ2-4	.	TGTGCCAGTAGTGGGACAGCACTAGCCAAAAACATTCAGTACTTC	CASSGTALAKNIQYF
TRBV6-1	.	TRBJ1-5	.	TGTGCCAGCGCCCATGATAGCAATCAGCCCCAGCATTTT	CASAHDSNQPQHF
TRBV6-6	.	TRBJ1-1	.	TGTGCCAGCAGGCCCACAGGTTCCACTGAAGCTTTCTTT	CASRPTGSTEAFF
TRBV19	.	TRBJ1-1	.	TGTGCCAGCCAATGGGGTCCAGGGTCGAACACTGAAGCTTTCTTT	CASQWGPGSNTEAFF
TRBV7-8	TRBD1	TRBJ1-2	once	TGTGCCAGCAGCTTAGGGGACAGGGAAGGTGAGGGCTACACCTTC	CASSLGDREGEGYTF
TRBV18	.	TRBJ2-7	few	TGTGCCAGCTCACCAGACTCCGGGTCCCACGAGCAGTACTTC	CASSPDSGSHEQYF
TRBV12-5	.	TRBJ2-7	.	TGTGCTAGTGGTTTGCTCAACAACGACAAAGCAGGGGCAGAGCAGTACTTC	CASGLLNNDKAGAEQYF
TRBV13	TRBD1	TRBJ1-6	.	TGTGCCAGCAGGTTTCGGGACAGGGGACATAATTCACCCCTCCACTTT	CASRFRDRGHNSPLHF
TRBV19	TRBD1	TRBJ2-5	.	TGTGCCAGTAGTAGAAGACAGGGGATCGAGACCCAGTACTTC	CASSRRQGIETQYF
TRBV5-5	TRBD1	TRBJ1-2	.	TGTGCCAGCAGCGGGACAGGGGGCGCCCAGTATGGCTACACCTTC	CASSGTGGAQYGYTF
TRBV12-5	TRBD2	TRBJ2-1	.	TGTGCTAGTGGTTTGCTGCGGGAGTACCACAATGAGCAGTTCTTC	CASGLLREYHNEQFF
TRBV4-3	.	TRBJ2-7	.	TGCGCCAGCAGCCAGACCCTGCAGGGATTAACCTACGAGCAGTACTTC	CASSQTLQGLTYEQYF
TRBV5-1	.	TRBJ2-3	few	TGCGCCAGCAGCTGGGGCACGAAACCAGATACGCAGTATTTT	CASSWGTKPDTQYF
TRBV6-1	TRBD1	TRBJ2-3	few	TGTGCCAGCAAGACAGGGGAGGATACGCAGTATTTT	CASKTGEDTQYF
TRBV5-1	.	TRBJ1-2	few	TGCGCCAGCAGCTTAGGGCCGGGGAACTATGGCTACACCTTC	CASSLGPGNYGYTF